This T cell receptor beta chain was recovered during a study of blood T cell repertoires in COVID-19. On the study more broadly: Both acute and convalescent COVID-19 samples were obtained from the United States, Italy and Spain. Sample material is recorded as cDNA or gDNA derived from T cells, B-cell-depleted T cells, or PBMCs.

Per the original methods: Amplifying reference gene primers gave estimates of nucleated cell counts. The data were produced by immunoSEQ multiplex PCR, yet TCRdb's version contains in-frame clones alone and is incomplete. For V, J and clone size, that table is used; D and trimming come from the DNA. Of 140,000 or so clones listed, around 87% are singletons. CDR1 is SGHKS, CDR2 YYEKEE, per germline (reference sequence). Trimming left V 4 bases short and J 2 bases short, with 16 bases between. The CDR3 spans 16 residues. This clonotype was obtained from a man between 45 and 60 years old who had recovered from COVID-19. Material: peripheral blood. The V and J genes are TRBV5-5 and TRBJ1-3; D unclear. The CDR3 DNA sequence: TGTGCCAGCAGCAACCCGGGAGCTGTGACTGGAAACACCATATATTTT. As protein: CASSNPGAVTGNTIYF. Complete variable domain (other parts from reference TRBV5-5 and TRBJ1-3): DAGVTQSPTHLIKTRGQQVTLRCSPISGHKSVSWYQQVLGQGPQFIFQYYEKEERGRGNFPDRFSARQFPNYSSELNVNALLLGDSALYLCASSNPGAVTGNTIYFGEGSWLTVV.